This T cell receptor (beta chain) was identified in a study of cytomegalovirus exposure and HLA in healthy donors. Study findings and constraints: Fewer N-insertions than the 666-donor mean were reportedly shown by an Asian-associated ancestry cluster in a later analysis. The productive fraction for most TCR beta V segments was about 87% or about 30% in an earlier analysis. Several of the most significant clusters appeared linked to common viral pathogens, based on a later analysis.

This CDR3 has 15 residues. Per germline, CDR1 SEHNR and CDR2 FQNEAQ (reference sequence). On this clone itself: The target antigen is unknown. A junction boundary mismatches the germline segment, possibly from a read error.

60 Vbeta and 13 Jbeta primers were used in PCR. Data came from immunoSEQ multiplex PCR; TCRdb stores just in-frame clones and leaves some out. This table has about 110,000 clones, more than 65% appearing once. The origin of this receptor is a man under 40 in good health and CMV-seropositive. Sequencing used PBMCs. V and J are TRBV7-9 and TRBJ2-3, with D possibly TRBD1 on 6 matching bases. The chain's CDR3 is CSSSLGTLYTDTQYF. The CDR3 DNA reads TGTTCCAGCAGCTTAGGGACACTATACACAGATACGCAGTATTTT.